These T cell receptor beta chains were read from a single sample in a study of cytomegalovirus exposure and HLA in healthy donors. TCRdb's copy holds only in-frame clones and misses some; the assay was immunoSEQ multiplex PCR. The sample has 120,000 to 150,000 clones, 70% to 90% seen once. The sequenced sample consisted of PBMCs. Source of these receptors: a woman aged 18-29 years in good health and CMV-seropositive. Each CDR3 is given with its conserved first and last residue. The order of the fields is D gene, V gene, clone size, J gene, CDR3 protein, CDR3 DNA. D genes are given only for firm matches. Clone sizes are given selectively: once, few, many, or a class where the clone is expanded.

>.|TRBV29-1|.|TRBJ1-2
CSVPPPGLGTSYGYTF
TGCAGCGTCCCCCCACCGGGACTGGGAACAAGCTATGGCTACACCTTC
>TRBD2|TRBV6-5|.|TRBJ2-7
CASRATSGLYYEQYF
TGTGCCAGCAGGGCCACTAGCGGGTTATACTACGAGCAGTACTTC
>.|TRBV18|.|TRBJ2-2
CASSPPGRQNTGELFF
TGTGCCAGCTCACCACCGGGCAGACAGAACACCGGGGAGCTGTTTTTT
>TRBD1|TRBV7-9|.|TRBJ1-4
CASSFGGQGDSLREKLFF
TGTGCCAGCAGCTTTGGGGGACAGGGGGACTCCCTTAGAGAAAAACTGTTTTTT
>.|TRBV2|few|TRBJ1-2
CASSERQANYGYTF
TGTGCCAGCAGTGAAAGACAGGCTAACTATGGCTACACCTTC
>TRBD2|TRBV5-1|.|TRBJ2-7
CASSLEASGKRDYEQYF
TGCGCCAGCAGCTTGGAGGCTAGCGGGAAAAGGGACTACGAGCAGTACTTC
>TRBD2|TRBV4-1|.|TRBJ2-7
CASSFGLAGNEQYF
TGCGCCAGCAGCTTTGGACTAGCGGGAAACGAGCAGTACTTC
>TRBD1|TRBV5-4|.|TRBJ1-1
CASSFDRVNTEAFF
TGTGCCAGCAGCTTTGACAGGGTGAACACTGAAGCTTTCTTT
>.|TRBV4-2|once|TRBJ1-5
CASSQDTGQPQHF
TGTGCCAGCAGCCAAGATACCGGTCAGCCCCAGCATTTT
>.|TRBV6-5|.|TRBJ2-1
CASSRDYNEQFF
TGTGCCAGCAGTCGGGACTACAATGAGCAGTTCTTC
>.|TRBV29-1|many|TRBJ2-1
CSVEARPYNEQFF
TGCAGCGTTGAGGCTAGGCCCTACAATGAGCAGTTCTTC
>TRBD1|TRBV9|.|TRBJ1-5
CARETRGQDQPQHF
TGTGCCAGAGAGACCAGGGGGCAGGATCAGCCCCAGCATTTT
>.|TRBV30|.|TRBJ2-2
CAWSVFDRVDTGELFF
TGTGCCTGGAGTGTATTCGACCGGGTGGACACCGGGGAGCTGTTTTTT
>TRBD2|TRBV7-2|.|TRBJ2-1
CASSRLAMRYNEQFF
TGTGCCAGCAGTCGACTAGCTATGAGGTACAATGAGCAGTTCTTC
>TRBD1|TRBV7-2|.|TRBJ1-1
CASSSRQGSEAFF
TGTGCCAGCAGCTCTAGACAGGGGTCCGAGGCTTTCTTT
>.|TRBV7-9|once|TRBJ2-7
CASSLDGQSYEQYF
TGTGCCAGCAGCTTGGACGGACAGTCCTACGAGCAGTACTTC
>TRBD1|TRBV19|.|TRBJ2-2
CASSSGTAVGELFF
TGTGCCAGCTCGTCCGGGACAGCCGTCGGGGAGCTGTTTTTT
>.|TRBV7-2|once|TRBJ2-7
CASSSRRAYEQYF
TGTGCCAGCAGCTCGCGCCGAGCCTACGAGCAGTACTTC
>.|TRBV7-9|.|TRBJ1-1
CASSLAGRQVLEAFF
TGTGCCAGCAGCTTAGCCGGCCGACAGGTCCTTGAAGCTTTCTTT
>TRBD1|TRBV11-3|once|TRBJ1-1
CASSPPQEGARWGTEAFF
TGTGCCAGCAGCCCCCCCCAGGAGGGGGCGCGATGGGGCACTGAAGCTTTCTTT
>TRBD1|TRBV4-2|.|TRBJ2-7
CASSQEQGVSYEQYF
TGTGCCAGCAGCCAAGAACAGGGGGTATCCTACGAGCAGTACTTC
>.|TRBV4-3|.|TRBJ2-7
CASSQEIGPGNYEQYF
TGCGCCAGCAGCCAAGAGATTGGTCCAGGGAATTACGAGCAGTACTTC
>.|TRBV7-6|.|TRBJ2-7
CASSNRGATVHEQYF
TGTGCCAGCAGCAATCGTGGGGCCACGGTTCACGAGCAGTACTTC
>.|TRBV5-6|.|TRBJ2-7
CASSLMSGFTYEQYF
TGTGCCAGCAGCTTGATGTCGGGGTTTACCTACGAGCAGTACTTC
>TRBD2|TRBV4-2|.|TRBJ2-5
CASSQHTSGLSQETQYF
TGTGCCAGCAGCCAACATACTAGCGGGTTAAGCCAAGAGACCCAGTACTTC
>TRBD1|TRBV4-1|.|TRBJ2-7
CASSYRTGVGYEQYF
TGCGCCAGCAGCTACCGGACAGGGGTAGGCTACGAGCAGTACTTC
>.|TRBV30|.|TRBJ2-1
CAWSPLKLNMEQFF
TGTGCCTGGAGTCCACTTAAACTGAATATGGAGCAGTTCTTC
>.|TRBV19|.|TRBJ1-4
CASRSLGVQPGNEKLFF
TGTGCCAGTAGGTCTTTGGGAGTTCAACCTGGTAATGAAAAACTGTTTTTT
>.|TRBV7-4|.|TRBJ2-7
CASSLDVYSYEQYF
TGTGCCAGCAGCTTAGATGTATACTCCTACGAGCAGTACTTC
>.|TRBV30|.|TRBJ2-7
CAWSRDSTYEQYF
TGTGCCTGGAGTAGGGACTCAACCTACGAGCAGTACTTC
>TRBD1|TRBV18|once|TRBJ2-1
CASSPRPGTAGRNEQFF
TGTGCCAGCTCACCACGCCCCGGGACAGCTGGAAGGAATGAGCAGTTCTTC
>TRBD2|TRBV9|.|TRBJ2-5
CASSVDLAGGGETQYF
TGTGCCAGCAGCGTAGATTTAGCGGGAGGTGGAGAGACCCAGTACTTC
>TRBD2|TRBV10-3|.|TRBJ2-3
CAIKGAGENTQYF
TGTGCCATCAAAGGGGCGGGAGAAAATACGCAGTATTTT
>TRBD2|TRBV27|.|TRBJ2-7
CASSHASGRAWEQYF
TGTGCCAGCAGCCACGCTAGCGGGAGGGCTTGGGAGCAGTACTTC
>.|TRBV29-1|.|TRBJ2-5
CSVEDPTAGETQYF
TGCAGCGTTGAAGATCCGACAGCGGGAGAGACCCAGTACTTC
>.|TRBV18|.|TRBJ1-1
CASSQRNTEAFF
TGTGCCAGCTCACAGAGAAACACTGAAGCTTTCTTT
>TRBD1|TRBV7-6|.|TRBJ2-7
CASSSDTDRGTYEQYF
TGTGCCAGCAGCTCTGATACGGACAGGGGGACCTACGAGCAGTACTTC
>TRBD1|TRBV11-3|.|TRBJ1-1
CASGNRQGKNTEAFF
TGTGCCAGCGGGAACCGACAGGGGAAGAACACTGAAGCTTTCTTT
>.|TRBV19|.|TRBJ1-2
CASSIGDFYGYTF
TGTGCCAGTAGTATTGGGGACTTCTATGGCTACACCTTC
>TRBD1|TRBV19|.|TRBJ1-5
CASSRTGDQPQHF
TGTGCCAGTAGTAGGACAGGGGACCAGCCCCAGCATTTT
>.|TRBV6-6|.|TRBJ2-5
CASSYRTPRETQYF
TGTGCCAGCAGTTACCGGACACCTCGGGAGACCCAGTACTTC
>TRBD1|TRBV10-3|.|TRBJ2-7
CAISDFGTDRYEQYF
TGTGCCATCAGTGACTTCGGGACAGACCGCTACGAGCAGTACTTC
>.|TRBV5-5|.|TRBJ1-1
CASSSQGNTEAFF
TGTGCCAGCAGCTCACAGGGGAACACTGAAGCTTTCTTT
>TRBD1|TRBV7-3|.|TRBJ1-5
CASSLTGGNQPQHF
TGTGCCAGCAGCTTGACAGGGGGAAATCAGCCCCAGCATTTT
>TRBD1|TRBV2|.|TRBJ1-1
CASRDRGLNTEAFF
TGTGCCAGTCGAGACAGGGGGTTGAACACTGAAGCTTTCTTT
>TRBD1|TRBV6-1|.|TRBJ1-3
CASRSTGAPGNTIYF
TGTGCCAGCAGATCCACAGGGGCACCTGGAAACACCATATATTTT
>TRBD1|TRBV19|.|TRBJ1-5
CASSISALTGRLSTNQPQHF
TGTGCCAGTAGTATAAGCGCCCTGACAGGGCGCCTAAGTACTAATCAGCCCCAGCATTTT
>TRBD1|TRBV6-1|.|TRBJ1-1
CASRQGSQRFTEAFF
TGTGCCAGCAGACAGGGGTCCCAGAGGTTCACTGAAGCTTTCTTT
>TRBD2|TRBV5-6|once|TRBJ2-1
CASSLELAGRDEQFF
TGTGCCAGCAGCTTGGAATTAGCGGGAAGGGATGAGCAGTTCTTC
>.|TRBV10-3|once|TRBJ2-3
CAISAEVGTPSTDTQYF
TGTGCCATCAGTGCAGAGGTCGGGACACCCTCCACAGATACGCAGTATTTT
>.|TRBV9|.|TRBJ1-4
CASSVSGTENEKLFF
TGTGCCAGCAGCGTAAGCGGGACCGAGAATGAAAAACTGTTTTTT
>.|TRBV6-9|.|TRBJ1-5
CASSYSTRGRSNQPQHF
TGTGCCAGCAGTTATTCTACCCGGGGAAGAAGCAATCAGCCCCAGCATTTT
>TRBD1|TRBV6-6|few|TRBJ1-2
CASSYGGQLNYGYTF
TGTGCCAGCAGTTACGGGGGACAGTTAAACTATGGCTACACCTTC
>TRBD1|TRBV28|.|TRBJ1-2
CASRRTGFYGYTF
TGTGCCAGCAGACGGACAGGGTTCTATGGCTACACCTTC
>TRBD1|TRBV6-6|.|TRBJ1-1
CASSPQGPEAFF
TGTGCCAGCAGCCCACAGGGGCCTGAAGCTTTCTTT
>TRBD1|TRBV12-5|.|TRBJ1-4
CASGLGTGGPSTNEKLFF
TGTGCTAGTGGTTTGGGAACAGGGGGCCCCTCAACTAATGAAAAACTGTTTTTT
>TRBD2|TRBV30|.|TRBJ2-7
CAYLLAGAQYYEQYF
TGTGCCTACCTACTAGCGGGAGCGCAGTACTACGAGCAGTACTTC
>.|TRBV5-1|.|TRBJ1-4
CASSARQADLSEKLFF
TGCGCCAGCAGCGCACGACAGGCGGATCTAAGCGAAAAACTGTTTTTT
>.|TRBV29-1|.|TRBJ2-5
CSVRGAVETQYF
TGCAGCGTTCGCGGGGCTGTTGAGACCCAGTACTTC